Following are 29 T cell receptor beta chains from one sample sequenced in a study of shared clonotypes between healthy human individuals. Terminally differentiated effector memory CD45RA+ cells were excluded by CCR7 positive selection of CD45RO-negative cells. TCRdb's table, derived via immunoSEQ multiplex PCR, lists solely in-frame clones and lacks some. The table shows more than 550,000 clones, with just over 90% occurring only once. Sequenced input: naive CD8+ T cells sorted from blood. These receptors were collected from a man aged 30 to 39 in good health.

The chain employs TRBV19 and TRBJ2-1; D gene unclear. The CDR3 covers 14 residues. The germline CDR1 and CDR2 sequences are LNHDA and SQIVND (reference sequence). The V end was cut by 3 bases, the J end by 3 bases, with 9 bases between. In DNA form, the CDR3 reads TGTGCCAGTAGTATGGGAACGCTCTACAATGAGCAGTTCTTC. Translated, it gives CASSMGTLYNEQFF. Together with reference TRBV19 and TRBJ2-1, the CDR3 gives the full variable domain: DGGITQSPKYLFRKEGQNVTLSCEQNLNHDAMYWYRQDPGQGLRLIYYSQIVNDFQKGDIAEGYSVSREKKESFPLTVTSAQKNPTAFYLCASSMGTLYNEQFFGPGTRLTVL.

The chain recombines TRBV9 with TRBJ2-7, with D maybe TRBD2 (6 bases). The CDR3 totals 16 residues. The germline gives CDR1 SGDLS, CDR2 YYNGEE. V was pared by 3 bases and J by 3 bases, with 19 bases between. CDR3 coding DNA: TGTGCCAGCAGCGCCGGCGGGGATGGGGCCTTCTACGAGCAGTACTTC. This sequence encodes CASSAGGDGAFYEQYF. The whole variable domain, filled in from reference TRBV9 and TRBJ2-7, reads DSGVTQTPKHLITATGQRVTLRCSPRSGDLSVYWYQQSLDQGLQFLIQYYNGEERAKGNILERFSAQQFPDLHSELNLSSLELGDSALYFCASSAGGDGAFYEQYFGPGTRLTVT.

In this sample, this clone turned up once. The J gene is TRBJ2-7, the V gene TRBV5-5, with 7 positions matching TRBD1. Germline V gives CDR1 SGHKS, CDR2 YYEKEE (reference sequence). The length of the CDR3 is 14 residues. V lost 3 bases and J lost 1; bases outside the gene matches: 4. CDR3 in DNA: TGTGCCAGCAGCTCAGGGACAGCTTCCTACGAGCAGTACTTC. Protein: CASSSGTASYEQYF.

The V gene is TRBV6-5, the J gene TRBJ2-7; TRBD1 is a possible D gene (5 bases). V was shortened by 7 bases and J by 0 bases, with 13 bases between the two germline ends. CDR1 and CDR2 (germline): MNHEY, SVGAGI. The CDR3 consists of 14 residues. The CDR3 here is CASKDNLGSYEQYF. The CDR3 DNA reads TGTGCCAGCAAGGACAACTTGGGCTCCTACGAGCAGTACTTC.

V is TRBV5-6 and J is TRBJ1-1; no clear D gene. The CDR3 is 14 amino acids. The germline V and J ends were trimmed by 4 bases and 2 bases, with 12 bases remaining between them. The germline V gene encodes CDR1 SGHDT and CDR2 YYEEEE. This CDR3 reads CASSPPQVNTEAFF. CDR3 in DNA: TGTGCCAGCAGCCCGCCCCAAGTAAACACTGAAGCTTTCTTT.

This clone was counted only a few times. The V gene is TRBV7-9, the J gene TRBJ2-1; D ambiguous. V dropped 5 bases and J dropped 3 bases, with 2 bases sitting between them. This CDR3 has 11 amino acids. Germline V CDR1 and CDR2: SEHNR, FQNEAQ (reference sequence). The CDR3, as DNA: TGTGCCAGCAGCCACTACAATGAGCAGTTCTTC. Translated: CASSHYNEQFF. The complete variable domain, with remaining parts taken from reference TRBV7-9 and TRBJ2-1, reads DTGVSQNPRHKITKRGQNVTFRCDPISEHNRLYWYRQTLGQGPEFLTYFQNEAQLEKSRLLSDRFSAERPKGSFSTLEIQRTEQGDSAMYLCASSHYNEQFFGPGTRLTVL.

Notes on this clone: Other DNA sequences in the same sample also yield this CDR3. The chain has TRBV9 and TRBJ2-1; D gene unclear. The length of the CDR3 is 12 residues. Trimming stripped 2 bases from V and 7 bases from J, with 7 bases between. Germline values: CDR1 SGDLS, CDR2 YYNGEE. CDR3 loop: CASSVRPNEQFF. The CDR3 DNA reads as TGTGCCAGCAGCGTGCGCCCAAATGAGCAGTTCTTC.

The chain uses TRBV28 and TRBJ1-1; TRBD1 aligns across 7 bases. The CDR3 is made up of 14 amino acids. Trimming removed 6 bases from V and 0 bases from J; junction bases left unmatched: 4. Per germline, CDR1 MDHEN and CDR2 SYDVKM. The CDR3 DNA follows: TGTGCCAGCAGGGGACAGCCTATGAACACTGAAGCTTTCTTT. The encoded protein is CASRGQPMNTEAFF.

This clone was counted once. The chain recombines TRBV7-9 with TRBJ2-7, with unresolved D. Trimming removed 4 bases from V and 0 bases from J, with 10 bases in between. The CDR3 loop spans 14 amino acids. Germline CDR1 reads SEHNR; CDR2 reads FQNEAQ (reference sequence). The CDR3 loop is CASSSSRTSYEQYF. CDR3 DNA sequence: TGTGCCAGCAGCTCTTCTAGGACCTCCTACGAGCAGTACTTC.

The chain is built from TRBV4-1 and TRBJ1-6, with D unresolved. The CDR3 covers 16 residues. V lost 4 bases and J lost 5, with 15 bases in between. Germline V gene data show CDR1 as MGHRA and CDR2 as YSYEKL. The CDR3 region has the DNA TGCGCCAGCAGCCTTGACATCTCGGGCAATAATTCACCCCTCCACTTT. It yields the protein CASSLDISGNNSPLHF.

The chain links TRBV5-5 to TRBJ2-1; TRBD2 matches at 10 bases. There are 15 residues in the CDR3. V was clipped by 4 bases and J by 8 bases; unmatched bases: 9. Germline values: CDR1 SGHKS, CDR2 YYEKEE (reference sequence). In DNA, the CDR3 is TGTGCCAGCAGCATTTCTAGCGGGAGTTTGGATGAGCAGTTCTTC. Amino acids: CASSISSGSLDEQFF.

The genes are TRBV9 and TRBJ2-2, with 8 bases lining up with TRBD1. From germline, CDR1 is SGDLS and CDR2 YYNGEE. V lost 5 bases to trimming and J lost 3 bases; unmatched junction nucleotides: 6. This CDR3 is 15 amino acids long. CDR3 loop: CASRAGGLDTGELFF. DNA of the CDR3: TGTGCCAGCAGAGCAGGGGGCCTGGACACCGGGGAGCTGTTTTTT.

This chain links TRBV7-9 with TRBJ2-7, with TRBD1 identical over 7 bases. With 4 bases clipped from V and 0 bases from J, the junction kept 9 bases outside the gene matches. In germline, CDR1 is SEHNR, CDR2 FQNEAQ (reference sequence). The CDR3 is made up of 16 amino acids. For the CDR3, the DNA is TGTGCCAGCAGCTCCCCCCCGGGACAGAGCTCCTACGAGCAGTACTTC. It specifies CASSSPPGQSSYEQYF.

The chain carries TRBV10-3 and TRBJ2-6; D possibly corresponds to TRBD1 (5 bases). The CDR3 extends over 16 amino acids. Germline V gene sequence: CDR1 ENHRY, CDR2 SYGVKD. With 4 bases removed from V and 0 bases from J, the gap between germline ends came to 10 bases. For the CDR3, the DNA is TGTGCCATCAGTGGACAGTGGCGCTCTGGGGCCAACGTCCTGACTTTC. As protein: CAISGQWRSGANVLTF.

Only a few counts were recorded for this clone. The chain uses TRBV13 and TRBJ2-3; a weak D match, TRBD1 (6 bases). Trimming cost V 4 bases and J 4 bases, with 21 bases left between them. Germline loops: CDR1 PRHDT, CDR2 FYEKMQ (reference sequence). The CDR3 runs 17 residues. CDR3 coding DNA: TGTGCCAGCAGCTCAATCGCCCGGACAGAGCGCGCAGATACGCAGTATTTT. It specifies CASSSIARTERADTQYF.

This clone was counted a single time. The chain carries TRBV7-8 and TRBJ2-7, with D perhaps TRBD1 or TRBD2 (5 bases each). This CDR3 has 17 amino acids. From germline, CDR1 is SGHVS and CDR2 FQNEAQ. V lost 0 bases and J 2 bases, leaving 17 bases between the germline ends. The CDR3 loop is CASSLAVGVSSPYEQYF. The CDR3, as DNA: TGTGCCAGCAGCTTAGCGGTGGGGGTCAGTTCTCCCTACGAGCAGTACTTC.

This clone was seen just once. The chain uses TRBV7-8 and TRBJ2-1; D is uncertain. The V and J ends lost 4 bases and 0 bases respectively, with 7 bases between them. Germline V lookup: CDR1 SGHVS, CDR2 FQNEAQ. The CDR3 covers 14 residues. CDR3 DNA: TGTGCCAGCAGCTCCATGGGCTCCTACAATGAGCAGTTCTTC. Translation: CASSSMGSYNEQFF.

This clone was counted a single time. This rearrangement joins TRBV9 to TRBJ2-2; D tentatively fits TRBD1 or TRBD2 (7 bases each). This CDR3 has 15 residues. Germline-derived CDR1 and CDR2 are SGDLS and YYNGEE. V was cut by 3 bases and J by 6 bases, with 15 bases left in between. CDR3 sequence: CASSDSRGGAGELFF. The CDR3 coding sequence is TGTGCCAGCAGCGATAGCAGGGGGGGAGCCGGGGAGCTGTTTTTT.

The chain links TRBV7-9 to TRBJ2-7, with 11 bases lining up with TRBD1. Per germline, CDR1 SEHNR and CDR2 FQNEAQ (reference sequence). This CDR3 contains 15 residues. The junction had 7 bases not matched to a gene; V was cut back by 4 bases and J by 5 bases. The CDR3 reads CASSSPGQGVHEQYF. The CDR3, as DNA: TGTGCCAGCAGCTCCCCGGGACAGGGGGTACACGAGCAGTACTTC.

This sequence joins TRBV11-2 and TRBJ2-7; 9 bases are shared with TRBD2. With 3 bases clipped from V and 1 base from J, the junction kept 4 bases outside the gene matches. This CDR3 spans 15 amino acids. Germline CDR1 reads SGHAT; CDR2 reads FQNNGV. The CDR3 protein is CASSFISGSSYEQYF. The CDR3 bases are TGTGCCAGCAGCTTCATTAGCGGGAGTTCCTACGAGCAGTACTTC.

CDR3: CSVESTDYYEQYF. The CDR3 DNA reads as TGCAGCGTTGAATCTACAGATTACTACGAGCAGTACTTC. V gene TRBV29-1 combines with J gene TRBJ2-7, with D unclear. This CDR3 is built from 13 residues. Germline V gives CDR1 SQVTM, CDR2 ANQGSEA. The V end lost 2 bases, the J end lost 3 bases, and 11 bases lay between the germline ends.

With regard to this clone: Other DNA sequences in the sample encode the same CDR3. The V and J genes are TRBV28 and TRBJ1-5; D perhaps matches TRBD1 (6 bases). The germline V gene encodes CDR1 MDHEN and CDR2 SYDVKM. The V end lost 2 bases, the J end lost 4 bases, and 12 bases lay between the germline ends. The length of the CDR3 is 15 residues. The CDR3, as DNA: TGTGCCAGCAGTTTACGGGGGGCGGGAAATCAGCCCCAGCATTTT. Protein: CASSLRGAGNQPQHF.

The CDR3 spells CASRPGQSSYEQYF. In nucleotides, the CDR3 is TGTGCCAGCCGGCCGGGACAGAGCTCCTACGAGCAGTACTTC. The V call is TRBV27, the J call TRBJ2-7; 7 nucleotides align to TRBD1. J was trimmed by 0 bases and V by 8 bases; bases with no gene match: 7. Germline CDR1 reads MNHEY; CDR2 reads SMNVEV (reference sequence). The CDR3 consists of 14 residues.

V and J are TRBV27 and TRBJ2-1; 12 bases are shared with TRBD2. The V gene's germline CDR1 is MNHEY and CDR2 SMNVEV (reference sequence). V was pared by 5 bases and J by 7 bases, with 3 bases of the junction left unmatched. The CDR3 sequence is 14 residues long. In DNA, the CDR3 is TGTGCCAGCAGTAGACTAGCGGGAGCTAATGAGCAGTTCTTC. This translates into CASSRLAGANEQFF.

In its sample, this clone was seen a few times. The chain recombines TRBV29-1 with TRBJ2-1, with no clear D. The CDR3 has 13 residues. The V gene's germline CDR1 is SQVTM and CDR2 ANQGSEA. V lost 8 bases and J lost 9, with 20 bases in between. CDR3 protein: CSTTGDSVGEQFF. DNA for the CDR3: TGCAGCACGACTGGAGATTCCGTAGGTGAGCAGTTCTTC.

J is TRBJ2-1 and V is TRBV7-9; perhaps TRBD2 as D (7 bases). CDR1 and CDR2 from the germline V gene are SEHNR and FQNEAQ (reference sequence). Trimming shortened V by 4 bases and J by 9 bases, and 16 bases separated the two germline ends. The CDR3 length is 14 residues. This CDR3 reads CASSSSGGLVEQFF. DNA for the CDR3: TGTGCCAGCAGCTCGTCCGGGGGGCTTGTTGAGCAGTTCTTC.

CDR3 bases: TGTGCCAGCAGCCCACAACCCATATTAGAGGGAGACTACACCGGGGAGCTGTTTTTT. Residues: CASSPQPILEGDYTGELFF. This sequence joins TRBV4-2 and TRBJ2-2, with D perhaps matching TRBD2 (5 bases). The ends were cut back, 4 bases at V and 3 bases at J, with 24 bases in the middle. This CDR3 has 19 residues. From germline, CDR1 is LGHNA and CDR2 YNFKEQ.

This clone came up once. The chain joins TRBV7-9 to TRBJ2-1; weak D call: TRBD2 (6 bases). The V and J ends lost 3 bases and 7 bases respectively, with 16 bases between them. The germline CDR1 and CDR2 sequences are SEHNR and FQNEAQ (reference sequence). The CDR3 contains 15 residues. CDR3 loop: CASSFPDLARNEQFF. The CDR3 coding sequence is TGTGCCAGCAGCTTTCCTGATCTAGCGCGGAATGAGCAGTTCTTC.

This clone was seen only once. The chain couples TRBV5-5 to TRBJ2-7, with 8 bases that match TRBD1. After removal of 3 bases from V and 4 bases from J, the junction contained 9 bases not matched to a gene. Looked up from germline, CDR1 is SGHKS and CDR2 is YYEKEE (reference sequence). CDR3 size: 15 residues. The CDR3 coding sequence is TGTGCCAGCAGCTCGCCCATGACAGGGGATTACGAGCAGTACTTC. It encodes CASSSPMTGDYEQYF.